This T cell receptor (beta chain) was recorded in a study of CD8+ T cells in alopecia areata. cDNA prepared by RNA extraction and subsequent reverse transcription served as the template for sequencing. Clones were read by immunoSEQ multiplex PCR, and TCRdb kept only the in-frame ones, dropping some. Seen here are some 200,000 clones, roughly 64% observed once, and the top ten hold over 9.5%. Germline V gene lookup returns CDR1 SGHAT and CDR2 FQNNGV. The CDR3 extends over 17 amino acids. V trimming: 1 base; J trimming: 4 bases; junction bases outside the gene matches: 10. Treatment given: oral pan-JAK inhibitor, 5-10 mg twice daily. Peripheral blood samples and lesional scalp punch biopsies were obtained from alopecia areata patients. This clone was found once. Its antigen is currently unknown. The study's findings and limits: Only one nonresponder was present, which leaves the link between baseline CD8+ expansion and response uncertain. A large proportion of expanded lesional clones were detected persisting in scalp and blood during tofacitinib.

The rearrangement uses TRBV11-2 and TRBJ2-5, with 9 bases that match TRBD2. Here the sequenced sample was CD8+ T cells sorted from blood, taken at week 24, from a patient treated with tofacitinib. This receptor was taken from a human donor with alopecia areata. The CDR3, as DNA: TGTGCCAGCAGCTTAGGATTGCGGGGGGGCTCTTTAGAGACCCAGTACTTC. As protein: CASSLGLRGGSLETQYF.